This TCR beta chain was recorded in a study of shared clonotypes between healthy human individuals. Broader study findings: Memory subsets generally showed smaller estimated richness than naive subsets did.

CDR3 length: 14 amino acids. Germline lookup yields CDR1 LNHDA and CDR2 SQIVND (reference sequence). The junction had 0 bases not matched to a gene; V was cut back by 4 bases and J by 1 base. Some clones are missing from TCRdb's copy, which holds only in-frame ones; the method was immunoSEQ multiplex PCR. The data show about 1 million clones, under 80% seen once. Worth noting for this clone: Its antigen is unknown. Other DNA sequences in this sample translate to the same CDR3.

Partitioning of CD4+ cells yielded a CD45RA+ naive subset and a CD45RA-negative memory subset. V usage is TRBV19 and J usage is TRBJ2-2; TRBD1 matches 7 bases. The material sequenced was memory CD4+ T cells sorted from blood. Subset here: CD45RA-negative fraction. This TCR was recovered from a young man in good health. Here the CDR3 DNA reads TGTGCCAGTAGTAGGGACAGGAACACCGGGGAGCTGTTTTTT. Translating gives CASSRDRNTGELFF.